This T cell receptor (beta chain) came from a study of response to subunit inactivated influenza vaccine. Overall study findings and caveats: Only a handful of new T cells, the authors suggested, are recruited with each seasonal influenza vaccination.

Via MiXCR, TCRdb re-called the RT-PCR reads, giving one row per CDR3 protein. The sample carries 550,000 to 650,000 distinct CDR3 sequences, 10% to 15% recorded once. With regard to this clonotype: What it recognizes is unknown.

This CDR3 comprises 20 residues. The germline V gene has CDR1 SGHAT and CDR2 FQDESV (reference sequence). Trimming left V 1 base short and J 1 base short, with 23 bases between. The rearrangement uses TRBV11-1 and TRBJ2-1; D is perhaps TRBD2 (6 bases). This clonotype originated in a man in his forties or fifties who received an inactivated influenza vaccine. The sequencing used PBMCs from blood, collected on the day of vaccination. CDR3 coding DNA: TGTGCCAGCAGCTTAGTTAGCGGCGACAAACTTTTGGGTTCCTACAATGAGCAGTTCTTC. It translates to CASSLVSGDKLLGSYNEQFF.